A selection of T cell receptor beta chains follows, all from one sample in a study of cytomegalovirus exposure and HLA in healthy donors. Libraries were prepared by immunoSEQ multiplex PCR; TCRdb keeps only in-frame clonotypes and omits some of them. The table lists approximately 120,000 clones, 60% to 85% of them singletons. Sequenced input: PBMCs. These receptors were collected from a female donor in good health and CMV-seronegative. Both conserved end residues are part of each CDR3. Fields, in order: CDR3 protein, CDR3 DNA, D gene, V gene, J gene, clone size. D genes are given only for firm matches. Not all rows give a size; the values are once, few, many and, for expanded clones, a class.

CASSYWQGLSYEQYF	TGTGCCAGCAGTTACTGGCAGGGGCTGAGTTACGAGCAGTACTTC	.	TRBV6-6	TRBJ2-7	few
CASSSETSGVKQYF	TGTGCCAGCAGCTCCGAAACTAGCGGGGTTAAGCAGTACTTC	TRBD2	TRBV7-2	TRBJ2-5	.
CASSIPGQGRTEAFF	TGTGCCAGTAGTATCCCCGGTCAGGGTCGTACCGAAGCTTTCTTT	.	TRBV19	TRBJ1-1	.
CASSGKTGAVAGYTF	TGCGCCAGCAGCGGAAAGACAGGGGCAGTCGCTGGCTACACCTTC	TRBD1	TRBV5-1	TRBJ1-2	.
CASNPAGNTGELFF	TGTGCCAGCAACCCAGCGGGGAACACCGGGGAGCTGTTTTTT	.	TRBV6-5	TRBJ2-2	.
CTSSESRGGGVRMETQYF	TGCACCAGCAGCGAGTCCCGTGGCGGGGGGGTCCGAATGGAGACCCAGTACTTC	.	TRBV1	TRBJ2-5	once
CASRGVGNYGYTF	TGCGCCAGCAGAGGGGTGGGAAACTATGGCTACACCTTC	.	TRBV10-2	TRBJ1-2	.
CASRGGTGGTYGYTF	TGTGCCAGCAGGGGGGGGACAGGGGGAACCTATGGCTACACCTTC	TRBD1	TRBV2	TRBJ1-2	.
CASSARGGQYF	TGTGCCAGCAGCGCTAGGGGGGGGCAGTACTTC	.	TRBV9	TRBJ2-7	.
CAISESSYEQYF	TGTGCCATCAGTGAGTCCTCTTACGAGCAGTACTTC	.	TRBV10-3	TRBJ2-7	few
CAISGGVAGANVLTF	TGTGCCATCAGTGGCGGGGTCGCTGGGGCCAACGTCCTGACTTTC	.	TRBV10-3	TRBJ2-6	.
CAWNRGAAEAFF	TGTGCCTGGAACCGGGGGGCCGCAGAAGCTTTCTTT	.	TRBV30	TRBJ1-1	.
CSSSLPGAEAFF	TGTTCCAGCAGCTTACCGGGGGCTGAAGCTTTCTTT	.	TRBV7-9	TRBJ1-1	.
CASSSRLKNQPQHF	TGTGCCAGCAGTTCTCGACTCAAAAATCAGCCCCAGCATTTT	.	TRBV28	TRBJ1-5	.
CASSSLTSATYEQYF	TGTGCCAGCAGTTCGCTGACTAGCGCAACCTACGAGCAGTACTTC	TRBD2	TRBV27	TRBJ2-7	.
CASSWTRSSEQYF	TGTGCCAGCAGTTGGACTAGGTCGTCCGAGCAGTACTTC	TRBD2	TRBV6-1	TRBJ2-7	.
CAIRNRNDRNTEAFF	TGTGCCATCAGGAACCGTAACGACAGGAACACTGAAGCTTTCTTT	.	TRBV10-3	TRBJ1-1	.
CASSYERGATNEKLFF	TGTGCCAGCAGTTACGAGCGGGGCGCAACTAATGAAAAACTGTTTTTT	.	TRBV6-6	TRBJ1-4	.
CASSLGTSESSYNEQFF	TGTGCCAGCAGCTTGGGCACTAGCGAGAGCTCCTACAATGAGCAGTTCTTC	TRBD2	TRBV5-4	TRBJ2-1	.
CASSYGGGQGDAFF	TGTGCCAGCAGTTACGGGGGGGGACAGGGTGACGCTTTCTTT	TRBD1	TRBV6-5	TRBJ1-1	few
CASSVGVQSSGNTIYF	TGTGCCAGCAGCGTAGGAGTACAGAGCTCTGGAAACACCATATATTTT	.	TRBV9	TRBJ1-3	.
CATLIGTEAFF	TGTGCCACACTAATCGGGACTGAAGCTTTCTTT	.	TRBV2	TRBJ1-1	once
CASSQRAGSPPNTIYF	TGCGCCAGCAGCCAGAGGGCGGGGTCCCCTCCAAACACCATATATTTT	.	TRBV4-1	TRBJ1-3	.
CASSVDVRGAGELFF	TGTGCCAGCAGCGTAGATGTGCGCGGGGCCGGGGAGCTGTTTTTT	.	TRBV9	TRBJ2-2	.
CASSEGFLRLGDF	TGTGCCAGCAGTGAAGGTTTCCTTCGTCTTGGAGACTTT	.	TRBV6-1	TRBJ1-6	few
CASTMGREGQPQHF	TGTGCCAGTACCATGGGCAGGGAAGGTCAGCCCCAGCATTTT	.	TRBV19	TRBJ1-5	few
CAWSTAGEVGANVLTF	TGTGCCTGGAGTACCGCCGGGGAGGTTGGGGCCAACGTCCTGACTTTC	.	TRBV30	TRBJ2-6	.
CASSDRPGANVLTF	TGTGCCAGCAGTGATCGTCCGGGGGCCAACGTCCTGACTTTC	.	TRBV2	TRBJ2-6	.
CASGLEVGVSGFSGNTIYF	TGTGCTAGTGGTTTGGAAGTGGGTGTATCAGGATTCTCTGGAAACACCATATATTTT	.	TRBV12-5	TRBJ1-3	.
CASSPDREGTDTQYF	TGTGCCAGTAGCCCGGACAGGGAGGGGACAGATACGCAGTATTTT	.	TRBV19	TRBJ2-3	.
CASSQDGGAQSNQPQHF	TGTGCCAGCAGCCAAGACGGCGGGGCGCAGAGCAATCAGCCCCAGCATTTT	.	TRBV4-2	TRBJ1-5	.
CASSWGREDTEAFF	TGTGCCAGCAGTTGGGGGAGGGAGGACACTGAAGCTTTCTTT	.	TRBV6-7	TRBJ1-1	.
CASSLDSYNSPLHF	TGTGCCAGCAGCTTAGACAGTTATAATTCACCCCTCCACTTT	.	TRBV7-9	TRBJ1-6	.
CASSDRISGGNSYEQYF	TGTGCCAGCAGCGACCGAATTAGCGGGGGGAACTCCTACGAGCAGTACTTC	TRBD2	TRBV5-6	TRBJ2-7	.
CASTSATGKEKLFF	TGTGCCAGCACCTCCGCGACAGGGAAGGAAAAACTGTTTTTT	TRBD1	TRBV18	TRBJ1-4	.
CASSARSGRGGHEQYF	TGTGCCAGCAGTGCTCGGAGTGGGCGGGGGGGCCACGAGCAGTACTTC	TRBD2	TRBV25-1	TRBJ2-7	.
CAWSVLNLYSGNTIYF	TGTGCCTGGAGTGTACTCAATTTGTACTCTGGAAACACCATATATTTT	.	TRBV30	TRBJ1-3	.
CASSLMIAGGKETQYF	TGTGCCAGCAGCTTAATGATAGCGGGGGGCAAAGAGACCCAGTACTTC	TRBD2	TRBV11-2	TRBJ2-5	.
CASSSRQDGYGYTF	TGTGCCAGCAGTTCAAGACAGGATGGCTATGGCTACACCTTC	.	TRBV6-6	TRBJ1-2	once
CASSLARFSTDTQYF	TGTGCCAGCAGCTTAGCGAGGTTCTCCACAGATACGCAGTATTTT	.	TRBV7-2	TRBJ2-3	few
CASSTLDSEKLFF	TGTGCCAGCAGTACTTTAGACAGTGAAAAACTGTTTTTT	.	TRBV6-1	TRBJ1-4	few
CASSDAPTSGYEQYF	TGCGCCAGCAGTGACGCCCCGACTAGCGGCTACGAGCAGTACTTC	TRBD2	TRBV10-2	TRBJ2-7	.
CSSSLNLGQGNSPLHF	TGTTCCAGCAGCTTAAACCTTGGACAGGGGAATTCACCCCTCCACTTT	TRBD1	TRBV7-9	TRBJ1-6	.